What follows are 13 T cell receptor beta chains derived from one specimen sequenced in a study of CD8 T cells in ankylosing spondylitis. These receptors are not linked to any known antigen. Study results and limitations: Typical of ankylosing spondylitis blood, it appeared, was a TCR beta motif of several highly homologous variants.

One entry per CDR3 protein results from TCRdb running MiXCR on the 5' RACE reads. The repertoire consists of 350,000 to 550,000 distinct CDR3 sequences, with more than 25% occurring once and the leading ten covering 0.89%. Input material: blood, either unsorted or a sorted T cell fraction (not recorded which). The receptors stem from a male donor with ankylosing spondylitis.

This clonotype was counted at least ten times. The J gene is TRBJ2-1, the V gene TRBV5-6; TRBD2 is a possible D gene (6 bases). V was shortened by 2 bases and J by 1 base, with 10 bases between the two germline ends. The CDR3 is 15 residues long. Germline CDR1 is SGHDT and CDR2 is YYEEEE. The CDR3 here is CASSFGGKSYNEQFF. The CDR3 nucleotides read TGTGCCAGCAGCTTCGGCGGGAAATCCTACAATGAGCAGTTCTTC.

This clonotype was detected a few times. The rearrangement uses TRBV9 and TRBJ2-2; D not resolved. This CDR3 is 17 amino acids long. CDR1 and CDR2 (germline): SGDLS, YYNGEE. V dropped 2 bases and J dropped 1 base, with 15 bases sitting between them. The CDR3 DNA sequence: TGTGCCAGCAGCGTCTTCCCTGGGAACCGGAACACCGGGGAGCTGTTTTTT. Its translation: CASSVFPGNRNTGELFF.

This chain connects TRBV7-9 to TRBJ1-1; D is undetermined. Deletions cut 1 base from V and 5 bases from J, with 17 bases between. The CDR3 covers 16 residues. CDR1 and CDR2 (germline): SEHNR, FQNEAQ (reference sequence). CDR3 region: CASSLGGVGLRTEAFF. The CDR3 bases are TGTGCCAGCAGCTTAGGGGGAGTCGGGTTGCGGACTGAAGCTTTCTTT.

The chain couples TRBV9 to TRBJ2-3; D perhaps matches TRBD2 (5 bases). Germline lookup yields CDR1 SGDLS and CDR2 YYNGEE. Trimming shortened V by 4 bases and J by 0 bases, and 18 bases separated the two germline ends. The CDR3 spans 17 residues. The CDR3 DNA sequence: TGTGCCAGCAGCCCGAGAAGGGTAGCGAAAAGCACAGATACGCAGTATTTT. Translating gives CASSPRRVAKSTDTQYF.

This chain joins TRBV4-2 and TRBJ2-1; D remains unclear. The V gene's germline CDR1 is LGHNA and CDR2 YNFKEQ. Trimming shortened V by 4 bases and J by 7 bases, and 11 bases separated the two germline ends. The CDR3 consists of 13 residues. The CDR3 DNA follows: TGTGCCAGCAGCCGGCCATATGGGAATGAGCAGTTCTTC. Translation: CASSRPYGNEQFF.

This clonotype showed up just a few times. The CDR3 DNA is TGTGCCAGCAGAGGAGCGGGACAGGGCGAGCCCCAGCATTTT. Protein: CASRGAGQGEPQHF. The chain is built from TRBV7-9 and TRBJ1-5; 9 bases map to TRBD1. The germline CDR1 and CDR2 sequences are SEHNR and FQNEAQ (reference sequence). This CDR3 region has 14 residues. Trimming took 6 bases from V and 8 from J; bases not matched to a gene: 8.

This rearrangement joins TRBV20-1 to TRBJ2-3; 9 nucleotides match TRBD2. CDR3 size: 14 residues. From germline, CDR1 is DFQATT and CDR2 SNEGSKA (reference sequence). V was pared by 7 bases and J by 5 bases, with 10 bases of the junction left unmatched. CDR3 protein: CSVRRSGRIDTQYF. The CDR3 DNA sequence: TGCAGTGTCAGGCGAAGCGGGAGGATAGATACGCAGTATTTT.

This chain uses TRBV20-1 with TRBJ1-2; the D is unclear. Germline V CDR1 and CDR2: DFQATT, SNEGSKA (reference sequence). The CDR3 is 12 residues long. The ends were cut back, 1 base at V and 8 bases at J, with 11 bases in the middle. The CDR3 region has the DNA TGCAGTGCTAGAGTTCCATCAAGAGGCTACACCTTC. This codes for CSARVPSRGYTF.

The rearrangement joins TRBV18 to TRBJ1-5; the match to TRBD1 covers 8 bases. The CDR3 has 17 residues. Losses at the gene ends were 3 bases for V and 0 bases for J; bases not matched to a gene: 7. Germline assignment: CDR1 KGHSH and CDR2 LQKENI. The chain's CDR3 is CASSPGQVDYSNQPQHF. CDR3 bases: TGTGCCAGCTCACCGGGACAGGTTGACTATAGCAATCAGCCCCAGCATTTT.

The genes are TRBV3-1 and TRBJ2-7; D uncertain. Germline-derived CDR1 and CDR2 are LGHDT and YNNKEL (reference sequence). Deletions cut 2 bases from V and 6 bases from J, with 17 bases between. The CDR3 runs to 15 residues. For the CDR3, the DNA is TGTGCCAGCAGCCAATACGGCGCAGGCCCTTCCGAGCAGTACTTC. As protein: CASSQYGAGPSEQYF.

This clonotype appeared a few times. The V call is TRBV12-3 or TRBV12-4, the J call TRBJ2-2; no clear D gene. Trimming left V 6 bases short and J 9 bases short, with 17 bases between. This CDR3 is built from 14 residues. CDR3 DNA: TGTGCCAGCAGACCTCTGGGTGAAGCGAGGGAGCTGTTTTTT. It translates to CASRPLGEARELFF.

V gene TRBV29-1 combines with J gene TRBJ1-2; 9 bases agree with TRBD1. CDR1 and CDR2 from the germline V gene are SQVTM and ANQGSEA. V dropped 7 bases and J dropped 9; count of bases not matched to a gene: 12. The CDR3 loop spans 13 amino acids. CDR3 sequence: CSGVLTGGASYTF. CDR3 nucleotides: TGCAGCGGAGTACTTACAGGGGGCGCTAGCTACACCTTC.

Here the CDR3 reads CSARDSGTGDYGYTF. CDR3 DNA: TGCAGTGCTAGAGACTCTGGGACAGGGGACTATGGCTACACCTTC. The chain combines TRBV20-1 with TRBJ1-2; 10 bases match TRBD1. Unmatched junction bases numbered 4, after V lost 0 bases and J lost 3 bases. The CDR3 loop spans 15 amino acids. CDR1 and CDR2 from the germline V gene are DFQATT and SNEGSKA (reference sequence).